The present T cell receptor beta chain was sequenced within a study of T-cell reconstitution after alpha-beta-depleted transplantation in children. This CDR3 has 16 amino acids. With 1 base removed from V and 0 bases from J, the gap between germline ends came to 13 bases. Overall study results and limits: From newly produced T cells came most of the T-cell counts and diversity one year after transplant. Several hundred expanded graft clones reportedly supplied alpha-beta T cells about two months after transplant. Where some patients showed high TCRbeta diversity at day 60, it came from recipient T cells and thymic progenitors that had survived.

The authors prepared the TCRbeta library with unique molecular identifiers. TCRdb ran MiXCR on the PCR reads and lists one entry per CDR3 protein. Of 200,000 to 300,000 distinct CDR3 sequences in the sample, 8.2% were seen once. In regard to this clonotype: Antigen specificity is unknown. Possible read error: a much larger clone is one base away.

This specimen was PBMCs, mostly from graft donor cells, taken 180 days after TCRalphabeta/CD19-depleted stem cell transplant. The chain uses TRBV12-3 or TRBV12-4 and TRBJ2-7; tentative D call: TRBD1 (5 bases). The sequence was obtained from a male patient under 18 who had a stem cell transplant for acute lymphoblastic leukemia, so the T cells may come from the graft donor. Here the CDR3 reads CASSLEQGTISYEQYF. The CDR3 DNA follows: TGTGCCAGCAGTTTAGAGCAGGGTACGATCTCCTACGAGCAGTACTTC.